This T cell receptor beta chain originates from a study of blood T cell repertoires in COVID-19. About the study: Samples representing acute and convalescent COVID-19 were sourced from the United States, Italy and Spain. T cells, B-cell-depleted T cells, or PBMCs supplied cDNA or gDNA.

Per the study methods: Estimates of nucleated cell counts were drawn from the amplification of reference gene primers. The table came from immunoSEQ multiplex PCR; TCRdb's copy has only in-frame clones and leaves some out. V and J calls and clone size are given by that table; D and trimming were obtained from the DNA. This table holds about 280,000 clones, approximately 85% found once. The germline V gene has CDR1 KGHSH and CDR2 LQKENI. This CDR3 has 17 residues. Losses at the gene ends were 3 bases for V and 6 bases for J; bases not matched to a gene: 13. Sample: peripheral blood. The clonotype originates from a man between 45 and 60 years old with active or convalescent COVID-19. This chain joins TRBV18 and TRBJ1-4; 7 positions agree with TRBD1. The CDR3 is CASSPRQGEWNDEKLFF. The CDR3 nucleotides read TGTGCCAGCTCACCTCGACAGGGAGAATGGAACGATGAAAAACTGTTTTTT.